Below are 24 T cell receptor beta chains sequenced from a single sample in a study of CD8 T cells in Susac syndrome. Random hexamers were used to reverse transcribe the RNA input (roughly 0.5 to 1 ug). Each CDR3 protein is one row after TCRdb ran MiXCR on the immunoSEQ multiplex PCR reads. The table has 100,000 to 150,000 distinct CDR3 sequences, about 95% seen once; the top ten hold over 0.1%. Sequenced material: CD4+ T cells from PBMCs. All receptors come from a human donor in good health.

This clonotype showed up just once. The CDR3 here is CSVVGGQETQYF. In DNA form, the CDR3 reads TGCAGCGTTGTAGGCGGCCAAGAGACCCAGTACTTC. The chain carries TRBV29-1 and TRBJ2-5; no clear D. Trimming took 4 bases from V and 1 from J, leaving 7 bases between them. Germline V gene data show CDR1 as SQVTM and CDR2 as ANQGSEA. This CDR3 is 12 amino acids long.

The V call is TRBV28, the J call TRBJ2-3; 12 nucleotides match TRBD1. The J segment lost 6 bases and the V segment lost 6 bases, leaving 7 bases of the junction unmatched. This CDR3 comprises 15 residues. CDR1 is MDHEN, CDR2 SYDVKM, per germline. CDR3 sequence: CASSTGTGGPDTQYF. The CDR3 nucleotides read TGTGCCAGCAGCACCGGGACAGGGGGCCCGGATACGCAGTATTTT.

Only one count was recorded for this clonotype. This chain joins TRBV6-5 and TRBJ1-1; tentatively, D is TRBD1 (5 bases). With 2 bases removed from V and 11 bases from J, the gap between germline ends came to 12 bases. The CDR3 is made up of 12 amino acids. Germline V CDR1 and CDR2: MNHEY, SVGAGI. CDR3 nucleotide sequence: TGTGCCAGCAGTTACGGTAGGGGCAGGGCTTTCTTT. Translated, it gives CASSYGRGRAFF.

The V and J genes are TRBV7-9 and TRBJ2-7; D perhaps matches TRBD1 (6 bases). The CDR3 covers 15 residues. Germline V gives CDR1 SEHNR, CDR2 FQNEAQ (reference sequence). V was trimmed by 3 bases and J by 5 bases, leaving 17 bases between them. CDR3 DNA sequence: TGTGCCAGCAGCTTCGACAGGATTATCGCCCACGAGCAGTACTTC. Translation: CASSFDRIIAHEQYF.

The J gene is TRBJ2-5, the V gene TRBV6-1; 8 positions match TRBD1. Trimming removed 5 bases from V and 5 bases from J; junction bases left unmatched: 10. CDR3 length: 15 residues. Germline V CDR1 and CDR2: MNHNS, SASEGT. CDR3 loop: CASSNVAGGRETQYF. CDR3 bases: TGTGCCAGCAGTAACGTTGCAGGGGGCAGGGAGACCCAGTACTTC.

The V gene is TRBV29-1, the J gene TRBJ1-2, with D perhaps matching TRBD1 (5 bases). V lost 7 bases and J 0 bases, leaving 21 bases between the germline ends. The CDR3 has 16 residues. CDR1 is SQVTM and CDR2 is ANQGSEA in the germline V gene. As DNA, the CDR3 is TGCAGCGCCCCTTTGGGGGGTGCAAGCGCTAACTATGGCTACACCTTC. Residues: CSAPLGGASANYGYTF.

V is TRBV11-2 and J is TRBJ2-1, with D possibly TRBD2 on 5 matching bases. CDR1 SGHAT and CDR2 FQNNGV come from the germline V gene. The CDR3 has 16 amino acids. V was trimmed by 1 base and J by 4 bases, leaving 14 bases between them. CDR3 sequence: CASSLGLTASYNEQFF. CDR3 bases: TGTGCCAGCAGCTTAGGACTAACCGCTTCGTACAATGAGCAGTTCTTC.

This clonotype was observed once. The V gene is TRBV19, the J gene TRBJ1-4, with TRBD1 identical over 9 bases. Per germline, CDR1 LNHDA and CDR2 SQIVND (reference sequence). There are 15 residues in the CDR3. The V segment lost 5 bases and the J segment 8 bases; nucleotides outside the gene matches: 9. Here the CDR3 DNA reads TGTGCCAGTAGTGACGCCGGGACAGGGAACGAAAAACTGTTTTTT. It yields the protein CASSDAGTGNEKLFF.

J is TRBJ1-1 and V is TRBV12-3 or TRBV12-4, with unresolved D. Trimming took off 5 bases at V and 0 bases at J, with 10 bases between the two ends. This CDR3 spans 14 amino acids. The CDR3 loop is CASSVTRMNTEAFF. CDR3 DNA sequence: TGTGCCAGCAGTGTAACACGAATGAACACTGAAGCTTTCTTT.

The V and J genes are TRBV7-9 and TRBJ2-1; weak D call: TRBD1 (6 bases). The CDR3 has 16 residues. The germline V and J ends were trimmed by 7 bases and 0 bases, with 16 bases remaining between them. Germline loops: CDR1 SEHNR, CDR2 FQNEAQ (reference sequence). The CDR3 loop reads CASTVGGASSYNEQFF. The CDR3 DNA is TGTGCCAGCACCGTAGGGGGAGCTAGCTCCTACAATGAGCAGTTCTTC.

This chain links TRBV6-6 with TRBJ2-2; D is ambiguous. This CDR3 is 15 amino acids long. Germline-derived CDR1 and CDR2 are MNHNY and SVGAGI (reference sequence). The V and J ends lost 6 bases and 3 bases respectively, with 14 bases between them. The CDR3 reads CASRPLEVYTGELFF. The CDR3 DNA reads as TGTGCCAGCAGACCCCTAGAAGTCTACACCGGGGAGCTGTTTTTT.

The chain couples TRBV7-9 to TRBJ2-5, with no clear D. Looked up from germline, CDR1 is SEHNR and CDR2 is FQNEAQ (reference sequence). The CDR3 has 14 amino acids. The germline V and J ends were trimmed by 5 bases and 1 base, with 11 bases remaining between them. This chain's CDR3 is CASSLLQAQETQYF. Written as DNA, the CDR3 is TGTGCCAGCAGCCTGTTGCAAGCCCAAGAGACCCAGTACTTC.

The CDR3 DNA sequence: TGCAGCGTCCTAACAGGGCCGGGCACTGAAGCTTTCTTT. Its protein is CSVLTGPGTEAFF. J is TRBJ1-1 and V is TRBV29-1, with D perhaps matching TRBD1 (6 bases). Trimming took 6 bases from V and 4 from J, leaving 15 bases between them. Germline V gene sequence: CDR1 SQVTM, CDR2 ANQGSEA. The CDR3 totals 13 residues.

DNA of the CDR3: TGTGCCATCAGTGAGGGTAAAGGGTCAGGCAATCAGCCCCAGCATTTT. Its translation is CAISEGKGSGNQPQHF. The V call is TRBV10-3, the J call TRBJ1-5; no firm D call. Trimming took 2 bases from V and 2 from J, leaving 13 bases between them. The CDR3 extends over 16 amino acids. Germline lookup yields CDR1 ENHRY and CDR2 SYGVKD.

This clonotype was seen just once. The chain combines TRBV11-1 with TRBJ2-2; D not resolved. V was clipped by 5 bases and J by 4 bases, with 29 bases between them. The CDR3 consists of 20 residues. The germline V gene has CDR1 SGHAT and CDR2 FQDESV (reference sequence). The CDR3 DNA is TGTGCCAGCAGCCCCTTCTTTTACCTCCGGGCCTCACGCTCCACCGGGGAGCTGTTTTTT. It yields the protein CASSPFFYLRASRSTGELFF.

CDR3 nucleotide sequence: TGTGCCAGCAGGGGACAGCGGGAAAACGGGGAGCTGTTTTTT. Translated: CASRGQRENGELFF. The J gene is TRBJ2-2, the V gene TRBV7-2; TRBD1 or TRBD2 may be the D gene (7 bases each). The CDR3 runs 14 residues. The germline V and J ends were trimmed by 6 bases and 7 bases, with 15 bases remaining between them. In germline, CDR1 is SGHTA, CDR2 FQGNSA. Using reference TRBV7-2 and TRBJ2-2 for the parts outside the CDR3, the full variable domain is GAGVSQSPSNKVTEKGKDVELRCDPISGHTALYWYRQSLGQGLEFLIYFQGNSAPDKSGLPSDRFSAERTGGSVSTLTIQRTQQEDSAVYLCASRGQRENGELFFGEGSRLTVL.

The CDR3: CASSGEGDEQYF. The CDR3 DNA reads as TGTGCCAGCAGTGGCGAAGGGGACGAGCAGTACTTC. This chain uses TRBV2 with TRBJ2-7, with D possibly TRBD1 on 5 matching bases. Trimming took off 4 bases at V and 5 bases at J, with 9 bases between the two ends. From germline, CDR1 is SNHLY and CDR2 FYNNEI. The CDR3 contains 12 residues.

This clonotype was recorded once. The chain links TRBV6-2 or TRBV6-3 to TRBJ2-5; D is unresolved. Germline CDR1 MNHEY, CDR2 SVGEGT. Trimming removed 4 bases from V and 8 bases from J, with 8 bases in between. The CDR3 loop spans 11 amino acids. Here the CDR3 DNA reads TGTGCCAGCAGTTCCTCCTCTACCCAGTACTTC. Translating it yields CASSSSSTQYF.

This rearrangement joins TRBV12-3 or TRBV12-4 to TRBJ2-7; D gene ambiguous. CDR3 length: 12 amino acids. Trimming stripped 3 bases from V and 0 bases from J, with 3 bases between. CDR3 nucleotides: TGTGCCAGCAGTTTTGACTCCTACGAGCAGTACTTC. Amino acid sequence: CASSFDSYEQYF.

The chain's CDR3 is CASRLGHLETQYF. As DNA, the CDR3 is TGCGCCAGCAGGCTAGGCCATCTAGAGACCCAGTACTTC. The chain recombines TRBV5-1 with TRBJ2-5; D is unclear. The germline gives CDR1 SGHRS, CDR2 YFSETQ. The CDR3 totals 13 residues. The ends were cut back, 5 bases at V and 4 bases at J, with 12 bases in the middle.

The chain uses TRBV10-3 and TRBJ2-7; D possibly corresponds to TRBD2 (7 bases). This CDR3 is 15 amino acids long. Germline-derived CDR1 and CDR2 are ENHRY and SYGVKD. V dropped 5 bases and J dropped 2 bases, with 16 bases sitting between them. CDR3 nucleotides: TGTGCCATCAGTTGGGGGGGGCGGGGGACCTACGAGCAGTACTTC. This translates into CAISWGGRGTYEQYF.

The chain links TRBV20-1 to TRBJ2-1, with D maybe TRBD2 (5 bases). The CDR3 is 12 amino acids. Germline CDR1 reads DFQATT; CDR2 reads SNEGSKA (reference sequence). With 5 bases removed from V and 3 bases from J, the gap between germline ends came to 8 bases. The CDR3 DNA follows: TGCAGTGCTGGCGGAGGCTACAATGAGCAGTTCTTC. Amino acids: CSAGGGYNEQFF.

The V and J genes are TRBV13 and TRBJ1-3; TRBD1 is a possible D gene (5 bases). CDR3 size: 15 residues. V was shortened by 5 bases and J by 2 bases, with 13 bases between the two germline ends. Germline V lookup: CDR1 PRHDT, CDR2 FYEKMQ (reference sequence). CDR3 sequence reads: CASSPTPGTGNTIYF. CDR3 DNA sequence: TGTGCCAGCAGCCCCACGCCAGGGACTGGAAACACCATATATTTT.

This chain uses TRBV27 with TRBJ2-1; 7 bases map to TRBD2. CDR3 size: 18 residues. The V segment lost 6 bases and the J segment 0 bases; nucleotides outside the gene matches: 14. The germline V gene encodes CDR1 MNHEY and CDR2 SMNVEV (reference sequence). For the CDR3, the DNA is TGTGCCAGCAGGGGGGGGTGGGAGGCGGCTAGCTCCTACAATGAGCAGTTCTTC. As protein: CASRGGWEAASSYNEQFF.